This T cell receptor beta chain was sequenced during a study of cytomegalovirus exposure and HLA in healthy donors. This table comes from immunoSEQ multiplex PCR, and its TCRdb copy is limited to in-frame clones, with some not included. Among roughly 310,000 clones listed, 88% were seen once. V gave up 6 bases and J gave up 4 bases; unmatched junction bases: 7. The CDR3 covers 14 residues. Germline V gene data show CDR1 as SNHLY and CDR2 as FYNNEI. Findings of the study overall: Reportedly, cytomegalovirus status was diagnosed with high sensitivity and specificity. Generally TCR sequences proved uncommon, though certain public TCRs appeared in numerous donors. Among the CMV-associated chains, a few were confirmed in vitro as specific for CMV antigens. Subsequent analysis of the 120 or so validation repertoires found a tendency for first-cohort TCR clusters to co-occur.

Only a few counts were recorded for this clone. The antigen is unknown. The rearrangement joins TRBV2 to TRBJ2-7; 9 bases match TRBD1. The origin of this receptor is a man in his thirties or forties in good health and CMV-seronegative. The sequenced sample was PBMCs. The CDR3 loop is CASRRQGVRYEQYF. The CDR3 DNA sequence: TGTGCCAGCAGGCGACAGGGGGTTCGGTACGAGCAGTACTTC.